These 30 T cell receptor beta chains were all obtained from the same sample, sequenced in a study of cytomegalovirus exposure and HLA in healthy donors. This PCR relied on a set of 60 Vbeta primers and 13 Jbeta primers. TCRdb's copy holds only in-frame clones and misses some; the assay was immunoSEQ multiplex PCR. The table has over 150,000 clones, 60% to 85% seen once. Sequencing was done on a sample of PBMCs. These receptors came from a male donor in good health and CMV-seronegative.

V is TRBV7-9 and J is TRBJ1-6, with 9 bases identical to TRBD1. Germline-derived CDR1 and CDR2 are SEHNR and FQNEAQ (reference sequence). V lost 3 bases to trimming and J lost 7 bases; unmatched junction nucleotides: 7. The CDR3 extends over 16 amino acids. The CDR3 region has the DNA TGTGCCAGCAGCTTTGAAACAGGGGGCCCGAATTCACCCCTCCACTTT. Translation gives CASSFETGGPNSPLHF.

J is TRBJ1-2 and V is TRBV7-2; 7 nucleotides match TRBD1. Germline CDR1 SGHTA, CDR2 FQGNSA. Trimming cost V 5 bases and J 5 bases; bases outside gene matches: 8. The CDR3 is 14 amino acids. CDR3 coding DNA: TGTGCCAGCAGCCTCGACAGGGCTACTTATGGCTACACCTTC. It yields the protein CASSLDRATYGYTF.

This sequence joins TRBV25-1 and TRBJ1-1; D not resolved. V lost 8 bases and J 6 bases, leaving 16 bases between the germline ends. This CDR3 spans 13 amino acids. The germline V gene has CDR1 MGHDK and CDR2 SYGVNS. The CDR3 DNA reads TGTGCCAGCGGTAACACCGGAGGTCCTGAAGCTTTCTTT. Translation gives CASGNTGGPEAFF. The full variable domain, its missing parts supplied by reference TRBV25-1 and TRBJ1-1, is EADIYQTPRYLVIGTGKKITLECSQTMGHDKMYWYQQDPGMELHLIHYSYGVNSTEKGDLSSESTVSRIRTEHFPLTLESARPSHTSQYLCASGNTGGPEAFFGQGTRLTVV.

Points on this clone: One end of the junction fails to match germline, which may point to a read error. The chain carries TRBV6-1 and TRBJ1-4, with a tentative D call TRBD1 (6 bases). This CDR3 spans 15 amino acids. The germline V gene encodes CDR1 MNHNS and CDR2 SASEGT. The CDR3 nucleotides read TGTGCCAGCAGTGAACAGGGGCGGTGGAATGAAAAACTGCTTTTT. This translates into CASSEQGRWNEKLLF.

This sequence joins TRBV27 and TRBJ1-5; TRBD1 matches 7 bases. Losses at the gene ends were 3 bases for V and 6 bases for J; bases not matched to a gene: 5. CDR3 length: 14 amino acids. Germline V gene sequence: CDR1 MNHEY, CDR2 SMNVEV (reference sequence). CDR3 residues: CASSLRGGGQPQHF. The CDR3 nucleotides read TGTGCCAGCAGTTTGCGAGGGGGCGGTCAGCCCCAGCATTTT.

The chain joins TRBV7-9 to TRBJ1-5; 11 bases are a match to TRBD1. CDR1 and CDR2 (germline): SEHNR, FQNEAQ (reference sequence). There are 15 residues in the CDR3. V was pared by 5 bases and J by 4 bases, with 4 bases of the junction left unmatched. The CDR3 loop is CASSGQGANNQPQHF. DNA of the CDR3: TGTGCCAGCAGCGGACAGGGGGCGAATAATCAGCCCCAGCATTTT.

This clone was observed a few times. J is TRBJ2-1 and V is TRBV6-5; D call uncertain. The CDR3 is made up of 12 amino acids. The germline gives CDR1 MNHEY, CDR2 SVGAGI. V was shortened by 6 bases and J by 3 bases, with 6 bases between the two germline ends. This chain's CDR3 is CASRTNYNEQFF. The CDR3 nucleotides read TGTGCCAGCAGGACAAACTACAATGAGCAGTTCTTC.

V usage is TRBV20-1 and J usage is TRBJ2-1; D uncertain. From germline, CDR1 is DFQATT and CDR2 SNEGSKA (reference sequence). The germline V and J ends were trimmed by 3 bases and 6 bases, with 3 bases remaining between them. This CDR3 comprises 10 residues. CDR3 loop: CSASFNEQFF. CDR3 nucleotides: TGCAGTGCTAGCTTCAATGAGCAGTTCTTC.

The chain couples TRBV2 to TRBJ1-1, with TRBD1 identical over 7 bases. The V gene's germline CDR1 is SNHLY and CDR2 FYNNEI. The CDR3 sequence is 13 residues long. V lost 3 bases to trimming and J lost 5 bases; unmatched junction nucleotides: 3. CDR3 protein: CASSDPTGTEAFF. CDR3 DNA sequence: TGTGCCAGCAGTGACCCGACAGGGACTGAAGCTTTCTTT.

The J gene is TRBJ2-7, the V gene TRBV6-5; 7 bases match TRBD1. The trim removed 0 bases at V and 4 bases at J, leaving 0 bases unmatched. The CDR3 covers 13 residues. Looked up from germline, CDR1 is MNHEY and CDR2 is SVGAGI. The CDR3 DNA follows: TGTGCCAGCAGTTACTCGGACAGGTACGAGCAGTACTTC. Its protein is CASSYSDRYEQYF.

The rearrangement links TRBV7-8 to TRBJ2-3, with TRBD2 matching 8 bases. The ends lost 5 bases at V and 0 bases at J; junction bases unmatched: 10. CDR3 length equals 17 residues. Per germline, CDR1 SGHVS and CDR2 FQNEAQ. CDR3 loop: CASSARTSRKSTDTQYF. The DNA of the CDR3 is TGTGCCAGCAGCGCCAGGACTAGCCGCAAAAGCACAGATACGCAGTATTTT.

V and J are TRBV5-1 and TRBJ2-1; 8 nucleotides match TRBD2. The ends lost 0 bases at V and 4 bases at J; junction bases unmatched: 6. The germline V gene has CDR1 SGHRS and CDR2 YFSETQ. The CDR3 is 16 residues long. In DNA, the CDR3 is TGCGCCAGCAGCTTGGCCGGAGCGGGGGTATACAATGAGCAGTTCTTC. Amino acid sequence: CASSLAGAGVYNEQFF.

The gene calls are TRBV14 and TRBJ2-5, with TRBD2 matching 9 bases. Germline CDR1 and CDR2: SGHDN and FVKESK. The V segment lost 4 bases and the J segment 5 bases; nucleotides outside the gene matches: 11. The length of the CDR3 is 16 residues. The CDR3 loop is CASSREASGAGETQYF. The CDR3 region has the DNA TGTGCCAGCAGCCGAGAAGCTAGCGGGGCGGGGGAGACCCAGTACTTC.

CDR3 nucleotides: TGTGCCAGCAGTTCACCCAGGGGACGGGGCAATCAGCCCCAGCATTTT. Protein: CASSSPRGRGNQPQHF. The chain links TRBV6-6 to TRBJ1-5; a possible D gene is TRBD1 (6 bases). The length of the CDR3 is 16 residues. Between the trimmed V and J ends, which lost 4 bases and 2 bases, there was a span of 15 bases. In germline, CDR1 is MNHNY, CDR2 SVGAGI (reference sequence).

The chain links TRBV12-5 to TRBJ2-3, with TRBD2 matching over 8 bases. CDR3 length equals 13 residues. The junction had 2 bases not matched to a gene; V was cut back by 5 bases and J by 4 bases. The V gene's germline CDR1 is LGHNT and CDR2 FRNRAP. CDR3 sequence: CASGQRESDTQYF. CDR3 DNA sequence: TGTGCTAGTGGTCAGCGGGAGTCAGATACGCAGTATTTT.

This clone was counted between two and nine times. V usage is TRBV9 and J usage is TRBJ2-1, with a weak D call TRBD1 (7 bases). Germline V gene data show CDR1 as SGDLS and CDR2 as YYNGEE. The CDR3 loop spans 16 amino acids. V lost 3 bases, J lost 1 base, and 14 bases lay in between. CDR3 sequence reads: CASSGQGGGSYNEQFF. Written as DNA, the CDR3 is TGTGCCAGCAGCGGACAGGGTGGAGGGTCCTACAATGAGCAGTTCTTC.

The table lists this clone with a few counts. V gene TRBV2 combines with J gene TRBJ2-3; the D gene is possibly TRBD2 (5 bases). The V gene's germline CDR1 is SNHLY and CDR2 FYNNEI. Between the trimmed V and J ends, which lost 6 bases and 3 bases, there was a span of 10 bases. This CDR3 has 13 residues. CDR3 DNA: TGTGCCAGCAGCGGTGGGAGAACAGATACGCAGTATTTT. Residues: CASSGGRTDTQYF.

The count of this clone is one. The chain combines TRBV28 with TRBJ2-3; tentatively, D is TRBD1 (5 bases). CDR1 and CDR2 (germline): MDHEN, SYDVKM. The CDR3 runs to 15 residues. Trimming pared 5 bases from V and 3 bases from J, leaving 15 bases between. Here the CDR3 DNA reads TGTGCCAGCAGTCTTAGCTGGGGCCCGACAGATACGCAGTATTTT. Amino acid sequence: CASSLSWGPTDTQYF.

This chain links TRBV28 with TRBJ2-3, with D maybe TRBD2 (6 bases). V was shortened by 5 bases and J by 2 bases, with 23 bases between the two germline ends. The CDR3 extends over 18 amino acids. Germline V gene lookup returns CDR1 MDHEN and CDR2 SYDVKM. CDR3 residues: CASSPSWERAYTTDTQYF. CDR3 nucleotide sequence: TGTGCCAGCAGTCCCTCCTGGGAGCGGGCTTATACCACAGATACGCAGTATTTT.

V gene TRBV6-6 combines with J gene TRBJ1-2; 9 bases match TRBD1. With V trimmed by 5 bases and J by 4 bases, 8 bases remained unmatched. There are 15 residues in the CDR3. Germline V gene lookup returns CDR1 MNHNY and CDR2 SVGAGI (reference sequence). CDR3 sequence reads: CASSTGTGSTYGYTF. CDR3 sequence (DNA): TGTGCCAGCAGTACTGGGACAGGGTCGACCTATGGCTACACCTTC.

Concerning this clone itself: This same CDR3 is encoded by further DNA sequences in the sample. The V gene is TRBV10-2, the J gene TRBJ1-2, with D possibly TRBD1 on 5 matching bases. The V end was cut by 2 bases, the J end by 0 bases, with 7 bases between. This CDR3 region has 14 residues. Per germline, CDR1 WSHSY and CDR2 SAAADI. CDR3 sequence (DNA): TGCGCCAGCAGTGAGCTGACAGCTAACTATGGCTACACCTTC. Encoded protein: CASSELTANYGYTF.

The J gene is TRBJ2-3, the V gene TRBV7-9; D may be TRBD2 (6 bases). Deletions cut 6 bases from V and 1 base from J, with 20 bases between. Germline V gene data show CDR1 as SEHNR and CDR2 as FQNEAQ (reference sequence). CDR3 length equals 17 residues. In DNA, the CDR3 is TGTGCCAGCAGTTACGGACGGCTAGCGATCCGCACAGATACGCAGTATTTT. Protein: CASSYGRLAIRTDTQYF.

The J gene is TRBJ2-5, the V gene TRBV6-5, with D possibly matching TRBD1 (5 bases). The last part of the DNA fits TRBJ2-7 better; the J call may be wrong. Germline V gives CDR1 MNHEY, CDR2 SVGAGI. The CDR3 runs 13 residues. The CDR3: CASSYDRQYEQYF. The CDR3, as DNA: TGTGCCAGCAGTTACGACAGACAATACGAGCAGTACTTC.

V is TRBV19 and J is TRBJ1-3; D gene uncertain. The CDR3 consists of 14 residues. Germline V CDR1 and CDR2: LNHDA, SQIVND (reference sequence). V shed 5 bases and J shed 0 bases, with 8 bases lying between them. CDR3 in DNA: TGTGCCAGTAGTCGACTCATCTCTGGAAACACCATATATTTT. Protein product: CASSRLISGNTIYF.

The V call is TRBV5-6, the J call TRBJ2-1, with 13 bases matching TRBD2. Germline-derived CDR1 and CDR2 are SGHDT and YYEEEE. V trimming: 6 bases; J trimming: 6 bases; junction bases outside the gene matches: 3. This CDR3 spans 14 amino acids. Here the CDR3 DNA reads TGTGCCAGCAAGGGGACTAGCGGGGCCAATGAGCAGTTCTTC. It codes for CASKGTSGANEQFF. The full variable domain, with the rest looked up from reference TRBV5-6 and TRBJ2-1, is DAGVTQSPTHLIKTRGQQVTLRCSPKSGHDTVSWYQQALGQGPQFIFQYYEEEERQRGNFPDRFSGHQFPNYSSELNVNALLLGDSALYLCASKGTSGANEQFFGPGTRLTVL.

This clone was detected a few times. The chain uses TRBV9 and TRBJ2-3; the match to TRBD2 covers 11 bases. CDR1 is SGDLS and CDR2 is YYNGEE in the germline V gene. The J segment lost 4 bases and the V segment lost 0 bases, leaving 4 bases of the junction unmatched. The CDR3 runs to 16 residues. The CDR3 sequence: CASSVGLAGWADTQYF. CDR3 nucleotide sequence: TGTGCCAGCAGCGTAGGACTAGCGGGGTGGGCAGATACGCAGTATTTT.

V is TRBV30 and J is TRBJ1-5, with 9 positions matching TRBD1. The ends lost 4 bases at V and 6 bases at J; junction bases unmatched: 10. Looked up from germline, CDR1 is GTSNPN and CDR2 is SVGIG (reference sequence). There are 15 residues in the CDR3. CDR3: CAWKETGTGTQPQHF. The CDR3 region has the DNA TGTGCCTGGAAGGAGACCGGGACAGGGACTCAGCCCCAGCATTTT. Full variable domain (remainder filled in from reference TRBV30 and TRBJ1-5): SQTIHQWPATLVQPVGSPLSLECTVEGTSNPNLYWYRQAAGRGLQLLFYSVGIGQISSEVPQNLSASRPQDRQFILSSKKLLLSDSGFYLCAWKETGTGTQPQHFGDGTRLSIL.

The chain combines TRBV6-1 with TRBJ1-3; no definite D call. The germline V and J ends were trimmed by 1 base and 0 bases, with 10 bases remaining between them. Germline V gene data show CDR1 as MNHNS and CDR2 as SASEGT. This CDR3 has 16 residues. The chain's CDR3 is CASSEGIGRSGNTIYF. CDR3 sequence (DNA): TGTGCCAGCAGTGAAGGGATTGGGCGCTCTGGAAACACCATATATTTT.

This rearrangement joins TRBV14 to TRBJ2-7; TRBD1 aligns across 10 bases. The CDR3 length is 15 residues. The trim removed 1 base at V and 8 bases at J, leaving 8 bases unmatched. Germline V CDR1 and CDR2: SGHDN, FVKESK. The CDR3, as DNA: TGTGCCAGCAGCCAAGCGGCCCAGGACAGGGGGAAGCAGTACTTC. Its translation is CASSQAAQDRGKQYF.

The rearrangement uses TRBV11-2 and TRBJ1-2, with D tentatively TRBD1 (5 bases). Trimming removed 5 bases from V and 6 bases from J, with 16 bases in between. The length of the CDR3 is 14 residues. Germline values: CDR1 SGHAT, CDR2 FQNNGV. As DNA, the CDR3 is TGTGCCAGCAGCCATAGACGGGGGGAGGATGGCTACACCTTC. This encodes CASSHRRGEDGYTF.